This TCR beta chain was recovered during a study of blood T cell repertoires in COVID-19. Looking at the study overall: Sites across the United States, Italy and Spain contributed samples from acute and convalescent COVID-19.

Germline V gene lookup returns CDR1 MGHRA and CDR2 YSYEKL. The CDR3 length is 17 residues. Unmatched junction bases numbered 9, after V lost 1 base and J lost 2 bases. Original methodology: It was from reference gene primer amplification that nucleated cell counts were estimated. The method was immunoSEQ multiplex PCR; TCRdb's version includes in-frame clones alone and lacks a portion of them. The DNA was the basis for D and trimming; V, J and clone size are from that table. The table shows about 130,000 clones, with 84% occurring only once. V and J are TRBV4-1 and TRBJ2-7, with 9 nucleotides matching TRBD2. The clonotype comes from a human donor in a cohort sampled during active COVID-19. Sequencing used peripheral blood. The CDR3 loop reads CASSQGLSGGPPYEQYF. The CDR3 DNA is TGCGCCAGCAGCCAAGGTCTGAGCGGGGGGCCCCCCTACGAGCAGTACTTC.